This T cell receptor (beta chain) was sequenced during a study of blood T cell repertoires in COVID-19. TCRdb keeps only in-frame clones here, not all; method: immunoSEQ multiplex PCR. Of hundreds of thousands of clones listed, about 89% are singletons. The CDR3 length is 16 residues. The germline V and J ends were trimmed by 3 bases and 2 bases, with 16 bases remaining between them. Germline CDR1 LNHDA, CDR2 SQIVND (reference sequence). The sequenced sample consisted of peripheral blood. V gene TRBV19 combines with J gene TRBJ1-2; D may be TRBD1 (5 bases). This receptor was identified in a woman aged 45-59 years with COVID-19, enrolled during active disease. The CDR3 DNA reads as TGTGCCAGTAGTATCTCAACAGGAGTTCTCAACTATGGCTACACCTTC. Protein product: CASSISTGVLNYGYTF.